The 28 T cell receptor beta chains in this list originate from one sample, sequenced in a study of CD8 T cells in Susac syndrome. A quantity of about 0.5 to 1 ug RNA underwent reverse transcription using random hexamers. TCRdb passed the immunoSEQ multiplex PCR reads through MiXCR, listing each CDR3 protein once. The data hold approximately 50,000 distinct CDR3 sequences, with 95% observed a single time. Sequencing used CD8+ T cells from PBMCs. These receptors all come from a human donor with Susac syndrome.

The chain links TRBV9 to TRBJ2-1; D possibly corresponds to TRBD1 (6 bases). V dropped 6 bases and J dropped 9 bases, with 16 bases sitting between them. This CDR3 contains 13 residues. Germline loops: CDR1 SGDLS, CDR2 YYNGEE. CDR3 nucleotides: TGTGCCAGCACCATCGGACAGTTCACTGAGCAGTTCTTC. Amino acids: CASTIGQFTEQFF.

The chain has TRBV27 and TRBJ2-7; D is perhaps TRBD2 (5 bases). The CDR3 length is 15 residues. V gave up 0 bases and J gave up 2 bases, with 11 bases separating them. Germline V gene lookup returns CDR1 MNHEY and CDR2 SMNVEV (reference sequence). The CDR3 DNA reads TGTGCCAGCAGTTTATCTCGGGGTTCCCCCTACGAGCAGTACTTC. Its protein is CASSLSRGSPYEQYF.

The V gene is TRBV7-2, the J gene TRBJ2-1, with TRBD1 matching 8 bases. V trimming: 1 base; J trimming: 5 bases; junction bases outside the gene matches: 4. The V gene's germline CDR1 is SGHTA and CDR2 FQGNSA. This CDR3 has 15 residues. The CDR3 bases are TGTGCCAGCAGCTTAGGCCGGACAGGGAACAATGAGCAGTTCTTC. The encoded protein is CASSLGRTGNNEQFF.

The CDR3 DNA reads TGTGCCAGCAGCGAGAACAGGGGAAGAGAGACCCAGTACTTC. It yields the protein CASSENRGRETQYF. This rearrangement joins TRBV5-4 to TRBJ2-5, with 7 positions matching TRBD1. The junction had 7 bases not matched to a gene; V was cut back by 4 bases and J by 4 bases. Germline values: CDR1 SGHNT, CDR2 YYREEE (reference sequence). CDR3 length equals 14 residues.

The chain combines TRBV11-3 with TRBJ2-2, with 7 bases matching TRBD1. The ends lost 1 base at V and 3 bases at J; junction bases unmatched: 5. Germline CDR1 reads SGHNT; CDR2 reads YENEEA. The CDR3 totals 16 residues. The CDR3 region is CASSLAGQVYTGELFF. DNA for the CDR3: TGTGCCAGCAGCTTAGCCGGACAGGTGTACACCGGGGAGCTGTTTTTT.

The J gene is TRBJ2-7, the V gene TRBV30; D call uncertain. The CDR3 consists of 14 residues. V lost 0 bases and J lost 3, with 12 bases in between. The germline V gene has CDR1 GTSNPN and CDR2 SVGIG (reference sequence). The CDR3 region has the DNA TGTGCCTGGAGTGTACGTGGCAGAGTCTACGAGCAGTACTTC. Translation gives CAWSVRGRVYEQYF.

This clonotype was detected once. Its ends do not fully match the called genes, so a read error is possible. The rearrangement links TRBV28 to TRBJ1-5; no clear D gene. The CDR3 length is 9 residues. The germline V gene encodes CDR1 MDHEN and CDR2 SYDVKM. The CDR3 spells CASSQPQHF. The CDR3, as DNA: TGTGCCAGCAGTCAGCCCCAGCATTTT.

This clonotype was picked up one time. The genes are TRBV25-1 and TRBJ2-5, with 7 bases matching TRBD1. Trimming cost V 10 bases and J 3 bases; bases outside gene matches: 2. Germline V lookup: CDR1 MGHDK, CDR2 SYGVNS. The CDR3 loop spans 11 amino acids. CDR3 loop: CAKDREETQYF. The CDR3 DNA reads TGTGCCAAAGACAGGGAAGAGACCCAGTACTTC. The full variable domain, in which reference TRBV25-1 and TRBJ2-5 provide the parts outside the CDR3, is EADIYQTPRYLVIGTGKKITLECSQTMGHDKMYWYQQDPGMELHLIHYSYGVNSTEKGDLSSESTVSRIRTEHFPLTLESARPSHTSQYLCAKDREETQYFGPGTRLLVL.

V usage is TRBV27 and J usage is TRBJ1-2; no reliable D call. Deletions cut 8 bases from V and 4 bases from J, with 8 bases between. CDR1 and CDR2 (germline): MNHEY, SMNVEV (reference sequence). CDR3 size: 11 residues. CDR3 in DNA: TGTGCCAGCTCCAGTGGCTATGGCTACACCTTC. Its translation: CASSSGYGYTF.

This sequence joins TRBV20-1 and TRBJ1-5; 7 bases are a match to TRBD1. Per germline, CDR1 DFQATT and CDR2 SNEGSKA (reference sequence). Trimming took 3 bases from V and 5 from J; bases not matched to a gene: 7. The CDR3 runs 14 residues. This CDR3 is CSARTGNLDQPQHF. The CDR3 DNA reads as TGCAGTGCTAGGACAGGGAATTTGGATCAGCCCCAGCATTTT.

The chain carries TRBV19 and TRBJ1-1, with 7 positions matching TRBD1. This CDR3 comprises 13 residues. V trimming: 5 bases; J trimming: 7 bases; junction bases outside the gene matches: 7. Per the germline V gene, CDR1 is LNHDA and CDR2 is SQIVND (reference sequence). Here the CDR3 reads CASSQWDSREAFF. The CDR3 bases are TGTGCCAGTAGTCAGTGGGACAGCCGTGAAGCTTTCTTT.

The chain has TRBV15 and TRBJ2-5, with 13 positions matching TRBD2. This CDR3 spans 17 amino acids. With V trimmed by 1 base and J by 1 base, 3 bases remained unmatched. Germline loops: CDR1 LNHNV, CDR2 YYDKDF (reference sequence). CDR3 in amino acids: CATSRVRLAGGQETQYF. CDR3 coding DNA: TGTGCCACCAGCAGAGTGAGACTAGCGGGGGGCCAAGAGACCCAGTACTTC.

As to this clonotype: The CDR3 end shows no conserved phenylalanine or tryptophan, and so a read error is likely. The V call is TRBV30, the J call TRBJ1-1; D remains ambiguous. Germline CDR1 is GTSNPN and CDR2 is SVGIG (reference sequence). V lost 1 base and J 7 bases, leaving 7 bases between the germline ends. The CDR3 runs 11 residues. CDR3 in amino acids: CAWSGANEAFS. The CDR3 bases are TGTGCCTGGAGTGGAGCCAATGAAGCTTTCTCT.

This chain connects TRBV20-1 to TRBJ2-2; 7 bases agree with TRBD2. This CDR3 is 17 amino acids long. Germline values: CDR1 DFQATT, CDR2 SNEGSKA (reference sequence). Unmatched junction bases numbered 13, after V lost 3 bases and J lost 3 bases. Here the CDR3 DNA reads TGCAGTGCTAGTGCCGTTGGGCTAGCGGTCTACACCGGGGAGCTGTTTTTT. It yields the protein CSASAVGLAVYTGELFF.

The CDR3 protein is CSVEDYSTYEQYF. CDR3 coding DNA: TGCAGCGTTGAAGATTACAGCACCTACGAGCAGTACTTC. The V gene is TRBV29-1, the J gene TRBJ2-7; D gene unclear. The V end was cut by 0 bases, the J end by 2 bases, with 8 bases between. In germline, CDR1 is SQVTM, CDR2 ANQGSEA. The CDR3 sequence is 13 residues long.

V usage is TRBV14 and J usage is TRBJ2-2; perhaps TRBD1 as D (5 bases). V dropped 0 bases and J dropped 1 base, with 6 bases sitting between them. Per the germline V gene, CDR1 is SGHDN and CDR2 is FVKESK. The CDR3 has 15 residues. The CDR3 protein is CASSQDDRNTGELFF. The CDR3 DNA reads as TGTGCCAGCAGCCAAGATGACAGGAACACCGGGGAGCTGTTTTTT.

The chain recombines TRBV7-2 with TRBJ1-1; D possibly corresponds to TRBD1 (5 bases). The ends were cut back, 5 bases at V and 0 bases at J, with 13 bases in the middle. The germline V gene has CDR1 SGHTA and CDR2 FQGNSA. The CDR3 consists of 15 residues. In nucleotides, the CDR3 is TGTGCCAGCAGCGAATTAGGGGTCCTGAACACTGAAGCTTTCTTT. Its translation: CASSELGVLNTEAFF.

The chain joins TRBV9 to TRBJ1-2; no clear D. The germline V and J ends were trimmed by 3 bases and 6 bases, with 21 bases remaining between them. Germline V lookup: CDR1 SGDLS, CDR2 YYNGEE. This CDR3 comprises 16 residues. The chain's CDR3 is CASSATPWVLGDGYTF. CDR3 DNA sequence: TGTGCCAGCAGCGCAACCCCTTGGGTGCTGGGAGATGGCTACACCTTC.

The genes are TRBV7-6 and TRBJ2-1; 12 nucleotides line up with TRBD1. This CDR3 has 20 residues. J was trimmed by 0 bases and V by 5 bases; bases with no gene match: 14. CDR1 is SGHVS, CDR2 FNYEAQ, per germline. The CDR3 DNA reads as TGTGCCAGCAGCCCGTGGGACAGGGGGCGAAACCCTGGCTCCTACAATGAGCAGTTCTTC. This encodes CASSPWDRGRNPGSYNEQFF.

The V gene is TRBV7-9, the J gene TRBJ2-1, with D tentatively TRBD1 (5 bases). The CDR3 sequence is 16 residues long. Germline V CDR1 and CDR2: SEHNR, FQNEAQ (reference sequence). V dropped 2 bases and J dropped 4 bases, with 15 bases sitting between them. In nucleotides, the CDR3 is TGTGCCAGCAGCTTAAGGCAGGGCCGGACATACAATGAGCAGTTCTTC. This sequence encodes CASSLRQGRTYNEQFF.

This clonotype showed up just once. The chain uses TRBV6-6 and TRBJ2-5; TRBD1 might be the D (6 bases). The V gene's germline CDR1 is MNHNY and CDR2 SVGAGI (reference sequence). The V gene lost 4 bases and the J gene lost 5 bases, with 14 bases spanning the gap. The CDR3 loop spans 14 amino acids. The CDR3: CASSSFRGEETQYF. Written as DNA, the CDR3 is TGTGCCAGCAGTTCCTTCAGGGGAGAGGAGACCCAGTACTTC.

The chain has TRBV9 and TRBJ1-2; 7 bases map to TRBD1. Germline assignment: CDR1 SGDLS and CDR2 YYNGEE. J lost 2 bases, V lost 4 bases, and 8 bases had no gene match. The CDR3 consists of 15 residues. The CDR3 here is CASSPAGTVNYGYTF. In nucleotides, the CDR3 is TGTGCCAGCAGCCCCGCCGGGACAGTCAACTATGGCTACACCTTC. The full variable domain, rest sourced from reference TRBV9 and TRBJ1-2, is DSGVTQTPKHLITATGQRVTLRCSPRSGDLSVYWYQQSLDQGLQFLIQYYNGEERAKGNILERFSAQQFPDLHSELNLSSLELGDSALYFCASSPAGTVNYGYTFGSGTRLTVV.

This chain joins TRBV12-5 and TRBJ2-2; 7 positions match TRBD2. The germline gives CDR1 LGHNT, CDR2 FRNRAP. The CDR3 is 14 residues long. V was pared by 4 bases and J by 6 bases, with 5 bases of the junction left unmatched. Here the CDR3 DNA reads TGTGCTAGTGGTTGGAGGGAGGGGTCCGGGGAGCTGTTTTTT. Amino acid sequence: CASGWREGSGELFF.

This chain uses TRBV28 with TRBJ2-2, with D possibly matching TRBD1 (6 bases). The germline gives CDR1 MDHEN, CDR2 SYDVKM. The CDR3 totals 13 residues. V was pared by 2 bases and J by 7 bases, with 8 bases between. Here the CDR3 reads CASSLGGNGELFF. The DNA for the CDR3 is TGTGCCAGCAGTTTAGGGGGCAACGGGGAGCTGTTTTTT.

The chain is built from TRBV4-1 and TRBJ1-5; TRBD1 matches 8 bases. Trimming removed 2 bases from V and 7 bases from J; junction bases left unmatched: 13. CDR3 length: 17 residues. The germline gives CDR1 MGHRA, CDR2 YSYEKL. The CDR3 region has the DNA TGCGCCAGCAGCCAACCTGTTGGGGACAGGCAGGAACAGCCCCAGCATTTT. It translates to CASSQPVGDRQEQPQHF.

The CDR3 is CASSLTGTGGSYEQYF. The DNA for the CDR3 is TGCGCCAGCAGCTTGACGGGGACAGGGGGCTCCTACGAGCAGTACTTC. The gene calls are TRBV5-1 and TRBJ2-7; 11 bases fit TRBD1. The V and J ends lost 1 base and 0 bases, in that order; junction bases with no gene match: 3. Germline CDR1 and CDR2: SGHRS and YFSETQ. The CDR3 is 16 amino acids.

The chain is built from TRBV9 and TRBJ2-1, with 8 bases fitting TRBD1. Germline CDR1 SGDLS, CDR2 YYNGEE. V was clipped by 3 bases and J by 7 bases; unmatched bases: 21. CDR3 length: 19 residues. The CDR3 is CASSGRDRLFIEALNEQFF. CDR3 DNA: TGTGCCAGCAGCGGCAGGGACAGGCTATTCATCGAGGCGCTAAATGAGCAGTTCTTC.

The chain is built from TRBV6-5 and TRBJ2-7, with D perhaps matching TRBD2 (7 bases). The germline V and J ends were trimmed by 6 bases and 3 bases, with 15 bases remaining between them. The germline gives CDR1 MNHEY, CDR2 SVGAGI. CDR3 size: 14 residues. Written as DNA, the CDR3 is TGTGCCAGCAGGGCCACGGGGGGCCTCTACGAGCAGTACTTC. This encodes CASRATGGLYEQYF.